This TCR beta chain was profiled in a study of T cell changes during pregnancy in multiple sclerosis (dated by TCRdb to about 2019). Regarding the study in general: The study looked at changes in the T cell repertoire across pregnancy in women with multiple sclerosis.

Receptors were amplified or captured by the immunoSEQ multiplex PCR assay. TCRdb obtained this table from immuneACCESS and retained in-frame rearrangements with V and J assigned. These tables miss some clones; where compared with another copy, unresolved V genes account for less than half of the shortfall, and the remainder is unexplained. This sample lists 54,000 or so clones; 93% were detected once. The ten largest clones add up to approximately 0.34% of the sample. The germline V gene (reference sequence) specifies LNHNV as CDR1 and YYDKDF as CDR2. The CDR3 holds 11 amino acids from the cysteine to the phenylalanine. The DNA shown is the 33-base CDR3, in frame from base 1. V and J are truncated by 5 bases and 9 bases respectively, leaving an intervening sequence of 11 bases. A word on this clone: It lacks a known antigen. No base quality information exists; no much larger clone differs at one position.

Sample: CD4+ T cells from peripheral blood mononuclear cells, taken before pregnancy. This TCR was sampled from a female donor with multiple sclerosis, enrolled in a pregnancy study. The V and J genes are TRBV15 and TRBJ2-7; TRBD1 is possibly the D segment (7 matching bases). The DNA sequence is TGTGCCACCAGCCCCCAGGGGGGGCAGTACTTC. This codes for CATSPQGGQYF. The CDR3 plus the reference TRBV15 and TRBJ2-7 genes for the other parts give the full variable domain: DAMVIQNPRYQVTQFGKPVTLSCSQTLNHNVMYWYQQKSSQAPKLLFHYYDKDFNNEADTPDNFQSRRPNTSFCFLDIRSPGLGDTAMYLCATSPQGGQYFGPGTRLTVT.